This record looks at one T cell receptor (beta chain) sequence and its context. Antigen: not known. This specimen comes from a study of monozygotic twins with inflammatory bowel disease. Two nested PCRs, run for roughly 16 and 10 cycles, were applied to TCRalpha and TCRbeta cDNA. TCRdb reprocessed the 5' RACE reads, with one entry per CDR3 protein and no DNA. The sample's table shows about 380,000 distinct CDR3 sequences. CDR3 length equals 15 residues. The germline V gene has CDR1 MNHNS and CDR2 SASEGT. The study's findings and limits: Whether twins were concordant or discordant made no difference to repertoire similarity, possibly from limited power. Healthy co-twins, by inverse Simpson, had higher TCRbeta diversity than their siblings with IBD.

Per donor, 2.5 to 3 ml of blood was collected and frozen. This TCR was sampled from a human donor with ulcerative colitis or Crohn's disease, or a healthy co-twin of an affected twin (not recorded which). The gene calls are TRBV6-1 and TRBJ1-3; TCRdb's assignment of TRBD1 cannot be checked, as there is no DNA. Sequenced: blood. The CDR3 spells CASSPDRYNGNTIYF.